The 27 T cell receptor beta chains presented below share a single source sample, sequenced in a study of blood T cell repertoires in COVID-19. Libraries were prepared by immunoSEQ multiplex PCR; TCRdb keeps only in-frame clonotypes and omits some of them. The sample gives 250,000 to 350,000 clones, over 75% of which show up once; more than 7.5% is in the top ten. Source material: peripheral blood. The receptors were gathered from a man younger than 35 with active or convalescent COVID-19.

The CDR3 nucleotides are TGTGCCAGCAGTTTAGGCAGATACAATGAGCAGTTCTTC. Protein: CASSLGRYNEQFF. The rearrangement joins TRBV12-3 or TRBV12-4 to TRBJ2-1; D is uncertain. CDR3 length: 13 amino acids. Trimming stripped 1 base from V and 4 bases from J, with 5 bases between.

The chain joins TRBV6-5 to TRBJ2-1, with TRBD2 matching over 8 bases. The V and J ends lost 8 bases and 4 bases, in that order; junction bases with no gene match: 10. The germline V gene has CDR1 MNHEY and CDR2 SVGAGI. The length of the CDR3 is 15 residues. CDR3 DNA sequence: TGTGCCAGCCTCCGTCAAGCGGGGGCATACAATGAGCAGTTCTTC. It translates to CASLRQAGAYNEQFF.

This clone was observed a handful of times. The V gene is TRBV6-2 or TRBV6-3, the J gene TRBJ1-5; D unclear. V dropped 2 bases and J dropped 6 bases, with 14 bases sitting between them. CDR3 length: 15 amino acids. Germline V gene sequence: CDR1 MNHEY, CDR2 SVGEGT. CDR3 in amino acids: CASSYAPDGSQPQHF. The CDR3, as DNA: TGTGCCAGCAGTTACGCTCCAGACGGGAGTCAGCCCCAGCATTTT.

The chain employs TRBV4-1 and TRBJ1-1; tentatively, D is TRBD1 (6 bases). V was clipped by 3 bases and J by 6 bases, with 20 bases between them. Germline lookup yields CDR1 MGHRA and CDR2 YSYEKL. The CDR3 has 16 amino acids. CDR3 sequence: CASSQLQGPAGAEAFF. Here the CDR3 DNA reads TGCGCCAGCAGCCAGCTACAGGGCCCCGCGGGAGCTGAAGCTTTCTTT.

J is TRBJ2-1 and V is TRBV5-6, with 9 nucleotides matching TRBD2. The V segment lost 4 bases and the J segment 7 bases; nucleotides outside the gene matches: 9. This CDR3 spans 15 amino acids. The germline gives CDR1 SGHDT, CDR2 YYEEEE. DNA of the CDR3: TGTGCCAGCAGCCCAGGGACTAGCCCGAATAATGAGCAGTTCTTC. It codes for CASSPGTSPNNEQFF.

J is TRBJ2-3 and V is TRBV11-3; 11 nucleotides match TRBD2. V shed 5 bases, J shed 3 bases, and the junction held 7 bases outside the gene matches. CDR1 is SGHNT and CDR2 is YENEEA in the germline V gene. CDR3 size: 16 residues. CDR3 sequence: CASSAEASGGTDTQYF. In DNA, the CDR3 is TGTGCCAGCAGCGCAGAAGCTAGCGGGGGGACAGATACGCAGTATTTT.

This clone appeared a single time. The chain couples TRBV7-9 to TRBJ1-2, with D perhaps matching TRBD1 (6 bases). V was shortened by 5 bases and J by 3 bases, with 16 bases between the two germline ends. The CDR3 has 15 amino acids. Germline V CDR1 and CDR2: SEHNR, FQNEAQ (reference sequence). The CDR3 region has the DNA TGTGCCAGCAGCGACCGGGACACCGGGCACTATGGCTACACCTTC. Translated: CASSDRDTGHYGYTF.

Worth noting for this clone: Other DNA sequences in this sample translate to the same CDR3. The chain recombines TRBV5-1 with TRBJ2-1, with 7 bases matching TRBD1. Germline V gene sequence: CDR1 SGHRS, CDR2 YFSETQ. V shed 1 base and J 8 bases; nucleotides not matched to a gene: 0. The CDR3 is made up of 12 amino acids. CDR3 coding DNA: TGCGCCAGCAGCTTGCAGGGGGATGAGCAGTTCTTC. Its protein product is CASSLQGDEQFF. The full variable domain, its missing parts supplied by reference TRBV5-1 and TRBJ2-1, is KAGVTQTPRYLIKTRGQQVTLSCSPISGHRSVSWYQQTPGQGLQFLFEYFSETQRNKGNFPGRFSGRQFSNSRSEMNVSTLELGDSALYLCASSLQGDEQFFGPGTRLTVL.

This clone appeared a single time. The chain is built from TRBV4-2 and TRBJ2-3; the D gene is possibly TRBD2 (6 bases). V was clipped by 3 bases and J by 2 bases, with 24 bases between them. The CDR3 loop spans 19 amino acids. Per germline, CDR1 LGHNA and CDR2 YNFKEQ. The CDR3 protein is CASSQAPPGAASYTDTQYF. For the CDR3, the DNA is TGTGCCAGCAGCCAGGCCCCCCCGGGAGCGGCTTCGTACACAGATACGCAGTATTTT.

This clone was recorded once. The chain uses TRBV18 and TRBJ1-6; D might be TRBD1 (6 bases). CDR3 length: 14 amino acids. Looked up from germline, CDR1 is KGHSH and CDR2 is LQKENI. V was cut by 3 bases and J by 10 bases, with 13 bases left in between. The CDR3 DNA reads as TGTGCCAGCTCACCTAACAGGGTTGAATCACCCCTCCACTTT. This encodes CASSPNRVESPLHF. Supplemented by reference TRBV18 and TRBJ1-6, the full variable domain reads NAGVMQNPRHLVRRRGQEARLRCSPMKGHSHVYWYRQLPEEGLKFMVYLQKENIIDESGMPKERFSAEFPKEGPSILRIQQVVRGDSAAYFCASSPNRVESPLHFGNGTRLTVT.

The rearrangement links TRBV6-5 to TRBJ2-3; 12 bases map to TRBD2. The CDR3 loop spans 15 amino acids. Losses at the gene ends were 8 bases for V and 4 bases for J; bases not matched to a gene: 7. Germline CDR1 and CDR2: MNHEY and SVGAGI. CDR3 in DNA: TGTGCCAGCGGGTTACTAGCGGGGGGCCCAGATACGCAGTATTTT. This gives the protein CASGLLAGGPDTQYF.

The chain combines TRBV6-5 with TRBJ2-7, with 10 bases identical to TRBD2. This CDR3 region has 15 residues. V lost 7 bases to trimming and J lost 5 bases; unmatched junction nucleotides: 11. CDR1 is MNHEY, CDR2 SVGAGI, per germline. The CDR3 DNA sequence: TGTGCCAGCAAAGTAGGGCTAGCGGGGGCTAACGAGCAGTACTTC. It encodes CASKVGLAGANEQYF.

The CDR3 protein is CASSDRDRGYEQYF. The DNA for the CDR3 is TGTGCCAGCAGCGACCGGGACAGGGGCTACGAGCAGTACTTC. V is TRBV5-4 and J is TRBJ2-7; 10 nucleotides match TRBD1. The J segment lost 3 bases and the V segment lost 4 bases, leaving 4 bases of the junction unmatched. The CDR3 has 14 amino acids. Germline V lookup: CDR1 SGHNT, CDR2 YYREEE (reference sequence).

This rearrangement joins TRBV5-6 to TRBJ2-1, with D possibly TRBD1 on 5 matching bases. Germline CDR1 reads SGHDT; CDR2 reads YYEEEE. The CDR3 runs to 13 residues. V shed 0 bases and J shed 10 bases, with 11 bases lying between them. CDR3 coding DNA: TGTGCCAGCAGCTTGGCATCAGGGATGGAGCAGTTCTTC. Translation gives CASSLASGMEQFF.

The rearrangement links TRBV6-2 or TRBV6-3 to TRBJ1-2, with 9 positions matching TRBD1. The CDR3 has 13 amino acids. CDR1 MNHEY and CDR2 SVGEGT come from the germline V gene. V lost 4 bases to trimming and J lost 7 bases; unmatched junction nucleotides: 4. The CDR3 sequence is CASSSGTGFGYTF. The CDR3, as DNA: TGTGCCAGCAGTTCCGGGACAGGGTTTGGCTACACCTTC.

This chain joins TRBV6-5 and TRBJ2-5; 10 bases are shared with TRBD1. CDR1 is MNHEY, CDR2 SVGAGI, per germline. The V segment lost 4 bases and the J segment 6 bases; nucleotides outside the gene matches: 8. The CDR3 has 15 amino acids. The CDR3 sequence is CASSSPGQGRKTQYF. DNA for the CDR3: TGTGCCAGCAGTTCACCGGGACAGGGGAGGAAGACCCAGTACTTC.

The V and J genes are TRBV27 and TRBJ1-2; the match to TRBD1 covers 7 bases. Trimming took 4 bases from V and 5 from J; bases not matched to a gene: 4. Germline V CDR1 and CDR2: MNHEY, SMNVEV (reference sequence). The CDR3 extends over 13 amino acids. The CDR3 DNA sequence: TGTGCCAGCAGTTGGGGACAGAAGTATGGCTACACCTTC. This translates into CASSWGQKYGYTF.

The chain recombines TRBV4-3 with TRBJ1-5; TRBD1 agrees at 11 bases. V gave up 2 bases and J gave up 0 bases; unmatched junction bases: 6. This CDR3 is built from 18 residues. Germline CDR1 LGHNA, CDR2 YSLEER. The CDR3 sequence is CASSQNSGTGGSNQPQHF. As DNA, the CDR3 is TGCGCCAGCAGCCAAAATTCCGGGACAGGGGGTAGCAATCAGCCCCAGCATTTT.

This chain joins TRBV6-5 and TRBJ2-7; TRBD1 aligns across 8 bases. The length of the CDR3 is 13 residues. V shed 4 bases, J shed 8 bases, and the junction held 7 bases outside the gene matches. Germline V gene sequence: CDR1 MNHEY, CDR2 SVGAGI. The CDR3 DNA sequence: TGTGCCAGCAGTTCCAACCAGGGGGCGAAGCAGTACTTC. Translated, it gives CASSSNQGAKQYF.

A remark on this clone: At one end the junction does not follow the germline gene, possibly because of a read error. The chain couples TRBV2 to TRBJ1-3, with D unclear. CDR1 SNHLY and CDR2 FYNNEI come from the germline V gene. The CDR3 contains 15 residues. CDR3 loop: CASREDRFSGNTIYF. CDR3 in DNA: TGTGCCAGCAGGGAAGACCGGTTCTCTGGAAACACCATATATTTT. The variable domain in full, completed from reference TRBV2 and TRBJ1-3, reads EPEVTQTPSHQVTQMGQEVILRCVPISNHLYFYWYRQILGQKVEFLVSFYNNEISEKSEIFDDQFSVERPDGSNFTLKIRSTKLEDSAMYFCASREDRFSGNTIYFGEGSWLTVV.

The V gene is TRBV25-1, the J gene TRBJ1-6; D is unclear. Germline V CDR1 and CDR2: MGHDK, SYGVNS. The CDR3 totals 18 residues. Trimming removed 4 bases at V and 0 bases at J, with 16 bases between. This chain's CDR3 is CASSGPPGFYSYNSPLHF. CDR3 coding DNA: TGTGCCAGCAGTGGCCCCCCCGGGTTTTACTCCTATAATTCACCCCTCCACTTT.

This chain links TRBV6-4 with TRBJ2-3; 7 bases line up with TRBD2. The germline gives CDR1 MRHNA, CDR2 SNTAGT. V shed 0 bases, J shed 4 bases, and the junction held 4 bases outside the gene matches. There are 15 residues in the CDR3. The CDR3 sequence is CASSDSRAGADTQYF. The CDR3 nucleotides read TGTGCCAGCAGTGACTCGAGGGCGGGGGCAGATACGCAGTATTTT.

The chain uses TRBV19 and TRBJ1-5; D is uncertain. Germline assignment: CDR1 LNHDA and CDR2 SQIVND (reference sequence). The CDR3 contains 15 residues. V was cut by 3 bases and J by 2 bases, with 11 bases left in between. CDR3: CASSMGGGGNQPQHF. DNA of the CDR3: TGTGCCAGTAGTATGGGTGGAGGAGGCAATCAGCCCCAGCATTTT.

The V call is TRBV6-2 or TRBV6-3, the J call TRBJ2-5, with TRBD2 identical over 15 bases. This CDR3 has 18 amino acids. Germline V gene sequence: CDR1 MNHEY, CDR2 SVGEGT. V was clipped by 4 bases and J by 4 bases; unmatched bases: 10. The CDR3 DNA sequence: TGTGCCAGCAGTTCAAGGACTAGCGGGGGGGCTGGCGGAGAGACCCAGTACTTC. It is translated as CASSSRTSGGAGGETQYF.

The V call is TRBV5-1, the J call TRBJ1-1; 9 bases line up with TRBD1. The germline V gene encodes CDR1 SGHRS and CDR2 YFSETQ. The trim removed 4 bases at V and 4 bases at J, leaving 5 bases unmatched. The CDR3 totals 14 residues. The CDR3 reads CASSRGQGFTEAFF. DNA for the CDR3: TGCGCCAGCAGCAGGGGACAGGGTTTCACTGAAGCTTTCTTT.

This chain connects TRBV3-1 (or the pseudogene TRBV3-2) to TRBJ1-1; 9 nucleotides align to TRBD1. J was trimmed by 8 bases and V by 7 bases; bases with no gene match: 20. CDR1 LGHDT and CDR2 YNNKEL come from the germline V gene (reference sequence). This CDR3 region has 17 residues. The CDR3 DNA is TGTGCCAGCAAAGAAGAGTACCGAACAGGGGGCGATTCCGAAGCTTTCTTT. Translated, it gives CASKEEYRTGGDSEAFF.

The V and J genes are TRBV24-1 and TRBJ1-2; 7 bases line up with TRBD1. The CDR3 is 13 residues long. With V trimmed by 3 bases and J by 9 bases, 6 bases remained unmatched. Germline CDR1 and CDR2: KGHDR and SFDVKD. The CDR3 DNA is TGTGCCACCAGTGATACTCGACAGGGAAGCTACACCTTC. Translated: CATSDTRQGSYTF.